The present T cell receptor beta chain was sequenced within a study of molecular identifiers for immune sequencing clone quantification. Background on the study: In replicates, RNA from approximately 20,000 or 100,000 naive CD8 cells was divided five ways and four parts were sequenced.

Naive CD8 T cells were picked out by sorting for CD8+CD4-CCR7+CD45RA+. Germline V CDR1 and CDR2: SEHNR, FQNEAQ (reference sequence). The CDR3 is 16 amino acids. V gave up 1 base and J gave up 4 bases, with 16 bases separating them. This clonotype was counted only a few times. Both previously described methods and listed TCR primers were employed to make bulk TCR libraries. Each CDR3 protein gets one entry after TCRdb re-called the PCR reads with MiXCR. Among 350,000 or so distinct CDR3 sequences listed, around a fifth were seen once. Material for sequencing was naive CD8+ T cells from blood, with Jurkat cell RNA spiked in. This sample's subset: FACS-sorted CD8+CD4-CCR7+CD45RA+ naive T cells. The chain is built from TRBV7-9 and TRBJ2-5; no definite D call. This clonotype was sampled from a human donor in good health. Some libraries in this study had Jurkat cell RNA spiked in. The CDR3 coding sequence is TGTGCCAGCAGCTTAGAGGGCGGCAGATTCCGAGAGACCCAGTACTTC. Protein: CASSLEGGRFRETQYF.